This T cell receptor (beta chain) was observed in a study of CD8 T cells in Susac syndrome. The wider study: The Susac syndrome patients were therapy-naive, on corticosteroids, or on intravenous immunoglobulin alone at blood draw.

Roughly 0.45 to 1 ug RNA was reverse transcribed with random hexamers. TCRdb re-called the immunoSEQ multiplex PCR reads through MiXCR, storing one row per CDR3 protein. This sample carries about 94,000 distinct CDR3 sequences, roughly 94% of them seen once, and the ten largest clones take about 0.3%. The CD8+ and CD4+ T cells were negatively isolated, with the TEMRA cells enriched by FACS. This CDR3 contains 13 residues. CDR1 and CDR2 from the germline V gene are SEHNR and FQNEAQ (reference sequence). The ends were cut back, 1 base at V and 4 bases at J, with 7 bases in the middle. The chain has TRBV7-9 and TRBJ1-2; D not resolved. Sequencing was done on a sample of CD4+ T cells from PBMCs. The sequence derives from a human donor with Susac syndrome. CDR3 protein: CASSLGRVYGYTF. DNA for the CDR3: TGTGCCAGCAGCTTAGGGCGGGTCTATGGCTACACCTTC. The whole variable domain, remainder taken from reference TRBV7-9 and TRBJ1-2, is DTGVSQNPRHKITKRGQNVTFRCDPISEHNRLYWYRQTLGQGPEFLTYFQNEAQLEKSRLLSDRFSAERPKGSFSTLEIQRTEQGDSAMYLCASSLGRVYGYTFGSGTRLTVV.